The present TCR beta chain was sequenced within a study of spatial heterogeneity in lung cancer. Study details: Alpha-chain detections were consistently fewer than beta-chain detections among the sequences. On average, each unique TCR and UMI combination appeared more than ten times in raw reads. Study-level results: In blood, ubiquitous expanded tumor TCRs appeared more at resection than follow-up.

This clonotype has just one count. What it binds is not known. Every molecule of TCR cDNA had its own unique molecular identifier. From the 5' RACE reads, TCRdb called clonotypes with MiXCR, one entry per CDR3 protein. The sample gives roughly 50,000 distinct CDR3 sequences, about 7.4% of which show up once; about 13% is in the top ten. Time point given: sample taken at primary tumor resection. Whole RNA from tumor, nontumor lung or frozen PBMC was sequenced unsorted. In germline, CDR1 is GTSNPN, CDR2 SVGIG (reference sequence). The CDR3 consists of 12 residues. V gave up 2 bases and J gave up 4 bases, with 8 bases separating them.

The sequence was collected from a female donor with early-stage non-small cell lung cancer. The J gene is TRBJ1-1, the V gene TRBV30; D is undetermined. The source was PBMCs, collected at surgery. The CDR3 region is CAWSWGGTEAFF. The CDR3 DNA reads TGTGCCTGGAGTTGGGGAGGCACTGAAGCTTTCTTT.